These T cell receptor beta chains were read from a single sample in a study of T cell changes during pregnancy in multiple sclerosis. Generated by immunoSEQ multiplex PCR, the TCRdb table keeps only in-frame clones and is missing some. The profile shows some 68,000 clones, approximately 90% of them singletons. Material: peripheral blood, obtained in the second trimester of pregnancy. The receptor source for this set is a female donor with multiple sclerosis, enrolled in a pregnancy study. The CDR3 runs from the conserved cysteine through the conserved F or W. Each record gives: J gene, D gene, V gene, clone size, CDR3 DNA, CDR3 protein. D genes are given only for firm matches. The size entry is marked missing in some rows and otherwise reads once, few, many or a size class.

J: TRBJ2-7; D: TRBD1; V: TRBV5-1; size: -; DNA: TGCGCCAGCAGACAGGGGGAATCCTACGAGCAGTACTTC; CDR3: CASRQGESYEQYF
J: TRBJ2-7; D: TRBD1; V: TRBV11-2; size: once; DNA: TGTGCCAGCAGCCTAACAGGGGCTCGCGAGCAGTACTTC; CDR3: CASSLTGAREQYF
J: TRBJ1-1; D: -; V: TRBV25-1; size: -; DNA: TGTGCCAGCAGTGATCAGGTTTCGAGCACTGAAGCTTTCTTT; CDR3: CASSDQVSSTEAFF
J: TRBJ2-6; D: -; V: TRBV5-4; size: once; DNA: TGTGCCAGCAGCTTGGGAGGGACTGGGGCCAACGTCCTGACTTTC; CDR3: CASSLGGTGANVLTF
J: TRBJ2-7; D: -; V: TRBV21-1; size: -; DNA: TGTGCCAGCAGCAAAGCCGGACAGGGATCGGGCTACGAGCAGTACTTC; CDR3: CASSKAGQGSGYEQYF
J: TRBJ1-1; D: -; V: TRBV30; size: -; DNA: TGTGCCTGGAGCGTCGACCGCGGAGCTTTCTTT; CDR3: CAWSVDRGAFF
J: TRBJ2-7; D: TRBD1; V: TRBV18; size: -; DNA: TGTGCCAGCTCACGGGACAGTACCTACGAGCAGTACTTC; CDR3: CASSRDSTYEQYF
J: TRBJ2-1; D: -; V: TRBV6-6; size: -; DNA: TGTGCCACGAGGGACATTTACAATGAGCAGTTCTTC; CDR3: CATRDIYNEQFF
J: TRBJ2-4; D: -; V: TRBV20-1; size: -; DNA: TGCAGTGCTAGAAATTGGGCGAACCAGTACTTC; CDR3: CSARNWANQYF
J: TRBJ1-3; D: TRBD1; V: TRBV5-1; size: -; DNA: TGCGCCAGCAGCTTGGCCATCGGGACAGCTGGAAACACCATATATTTT; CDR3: CASSLAIGTAGNTIYF
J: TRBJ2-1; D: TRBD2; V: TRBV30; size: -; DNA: TGTGCCTGGGGTACCGGGGGGGCGTTTTCTGAGCAGTTCTTC; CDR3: CAWGTGGAFSEQFF
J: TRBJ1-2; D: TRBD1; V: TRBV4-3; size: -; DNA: TGCACCAGCAGCCAAGACGGGACAGGCCCCTATGGCTACACCTTC; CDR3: CTSSQDGTGPYGYTF
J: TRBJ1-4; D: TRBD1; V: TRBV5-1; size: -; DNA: TGCGCCAGCAGCTTGCAGGGGGTTCGTGAAAAACTGTTTTTT; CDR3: CASSLQGVREKLFF
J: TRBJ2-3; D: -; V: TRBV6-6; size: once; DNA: TGTGCCAGCAGTTACGGTGGCAGGGCCTCCACAGATACGCAGTATTTT; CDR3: CASSYGGRASTDTQYF
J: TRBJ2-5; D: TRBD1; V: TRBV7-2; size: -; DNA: TGTGCCAGTAGCCAACCGGGACAGGGGGTTTCCCAGTACTTC; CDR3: CASSQPGQGVSQYF
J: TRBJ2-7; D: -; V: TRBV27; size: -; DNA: TGTGCCAGCAGTTGGCGACAGTACGACGAGCAGTACTTC; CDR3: CASSWRQYDEQYF
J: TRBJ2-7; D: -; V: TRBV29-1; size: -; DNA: TGCAGCGTTGAAGATCCTTGGGGCCTCTACGAGCAGTACTTC; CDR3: CSVEDPWGLYEQYF
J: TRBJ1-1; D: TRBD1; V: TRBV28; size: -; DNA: TGTGCCAGCAGCCGCCTAAGGACAGGGCGGGTTGGCACTGAAGCTTTCTTT; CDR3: CASSRLRTGRVGTEAFF
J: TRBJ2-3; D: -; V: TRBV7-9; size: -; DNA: TGTGCCAGCAGCTTGGGGCAGGCAGATACGCAGTATTTT; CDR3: CASSLGQADTQYF
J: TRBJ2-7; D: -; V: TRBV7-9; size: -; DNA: TGTGCCAGCAGCTTAGAGAGGAACGAGCAGTACTTC; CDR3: CASSLERNEQYF
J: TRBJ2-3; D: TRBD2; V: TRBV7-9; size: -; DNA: TGTGCCAGCAGCCCCGGTCTAGCGGGCGGAGATACGCAGTATTTT; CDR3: CASSPGLAGGDTQYF
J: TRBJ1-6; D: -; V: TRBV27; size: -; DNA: TGTGCCAGCGGTGTTACTTATAATTCACCCCTCCACTTT; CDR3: CASGVTYNSPLHF
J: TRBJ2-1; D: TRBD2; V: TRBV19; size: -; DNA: TGTGCCAGTAGTATTAGCGGGAGGGCCCTAAATGAGCAGTTCTTC; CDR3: CASSISGRALNEQFF
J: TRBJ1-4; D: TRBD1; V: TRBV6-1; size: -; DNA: TGTGCCAGCAGTCTACAGGGGGCCGGGGAAAAACTGTTTTTT; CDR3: CASSLQGAGEKLFF
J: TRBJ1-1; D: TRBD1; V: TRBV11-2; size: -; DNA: TGTGCCAGCAGCTTAGAGTTTGCGGGGCAGGGGGTCGCAGCTTTCTTT; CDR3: CASSLEFAGQGVAAFF
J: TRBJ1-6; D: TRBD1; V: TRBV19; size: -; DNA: TGTGCCAGTAGTATGGGGCTACAGGGGGCTGCGGATCCACCCCTCCACTTT; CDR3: CASSMGLQGAADPPLHF
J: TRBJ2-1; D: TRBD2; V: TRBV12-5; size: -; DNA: TGTGCTAGTGGCTTAGGACTAGCGGGAAGCTACAATGAGCAGTTCTTC; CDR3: CASGLGLAGSYNEQFF
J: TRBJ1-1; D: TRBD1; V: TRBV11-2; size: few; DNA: TGTGCCAGCAGCTTTCTCAGGGGGCGATCGGGCACTGAAGCTTTCTTT; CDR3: CASSFLRGRSGTEAFF
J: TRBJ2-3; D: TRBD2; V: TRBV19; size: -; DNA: TGTGCCAGTAGTATTCCTAGCGGGCCGAGGGATACGCAGTATTTT; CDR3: CASSIPSGPRDTQYF
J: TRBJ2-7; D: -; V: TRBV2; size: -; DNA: TGTGCCAGCAGCGTCGGGACAAGAGAAGACGAGCAGTACTTC; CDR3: CASSVGTREDEQYF
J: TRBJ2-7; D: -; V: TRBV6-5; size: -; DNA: TGTGCCAGCAGTGCCCAAACAGGGTACGACTCCGAGCAGTACTTC; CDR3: CASSAQTGYDSEQYF
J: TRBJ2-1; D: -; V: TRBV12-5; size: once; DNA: TGTGCTAGTGGTCCAAGGGGGGGTGAGCAGTTCTTC; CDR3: CASGPRGGEQFF
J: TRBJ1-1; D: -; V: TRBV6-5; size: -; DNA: TGTGCCAGCAGTAATTCAGGGGCTACGGGAGCTTTCTTT; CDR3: CASSNSGATGAFF
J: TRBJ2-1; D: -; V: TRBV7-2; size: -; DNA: TGTGCCAGCAGCTTATGGAGAGAGCAGTTCTTC; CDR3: CASSLWREQFF
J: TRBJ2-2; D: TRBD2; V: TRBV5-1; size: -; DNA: TGCGCCAGCAGCTCGGGACTAGCGGAGATGGGGACCGGGGAGCTGTTTTTT; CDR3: CASSSGLAEMGTGELFF
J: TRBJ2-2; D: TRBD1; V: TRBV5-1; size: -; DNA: TGCGCCAGCAGCTTGGCAGGGGGCTTCACCGGGGAGCTGTTTTTT; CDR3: CASSLAGGFTGELFF
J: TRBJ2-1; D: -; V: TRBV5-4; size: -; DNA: TGTGCCAGCAGCTTGGACGGGCTTGGGGGGTGGAATGAGCAGTTCTTC; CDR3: CASSLDGLGGWNEQFF
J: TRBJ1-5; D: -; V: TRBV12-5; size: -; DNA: TGTGCTAGTGGTGACTCGAGTCATAGCAATCAGCCCCAGCATTTT; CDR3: CASGDSSHSNQPQHF
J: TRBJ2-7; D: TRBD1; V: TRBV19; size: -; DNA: TGTGCCAGTAGTCGTGGGACAGGGGGTTCCTACGAGCAGTACTTC; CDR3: CASSRGTGGSYEQYF
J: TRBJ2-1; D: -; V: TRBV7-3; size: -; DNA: TGTGCCAGCAGCTTAACGTTGACGGGCAATGAGCAGTTCTTC; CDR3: CASSLTLTGNEQFF
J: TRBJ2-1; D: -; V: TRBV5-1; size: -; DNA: TGCGCCAGCAGCAAGATCCGGGACTCCTACAATGAGCAGTTCTTC; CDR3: CASSKIRDSYNEQFF
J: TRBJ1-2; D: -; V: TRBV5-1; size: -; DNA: TGCGCCAGCAGTTTCTCCGACGGGGGAGGCTATGGCTACACCTTC; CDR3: CASSFSDGGGYGYTF
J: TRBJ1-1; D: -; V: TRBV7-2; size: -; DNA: TGTGCCAGCAGCTTAGAAAGAGGGACTGAAGCTTTCTTT; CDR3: CASSLERGTEAFF
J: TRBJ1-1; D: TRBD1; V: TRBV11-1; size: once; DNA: TGTGCCAGCAGCCCTACAGCTCAGGGGGCCACTGAAGCTTTCTTT; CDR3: CASSPTAQGATEAFF
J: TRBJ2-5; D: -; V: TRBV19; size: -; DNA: TGTGCCGCCTCCCCCCAGGGGGGTACCCAAGAGACCCAGTACTTC; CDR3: CAASPQGGTQETQYF
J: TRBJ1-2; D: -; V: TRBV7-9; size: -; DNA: TGTGCCAGCAGTCTGACACTGTGGGCCAGGTCTAACTATGGCTACACCTTC; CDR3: CASSLTLWARSNYGYTF
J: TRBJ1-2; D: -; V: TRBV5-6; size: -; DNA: TGTGCCAGCAGCCCCGCTGGGGGAGGGTATAATGGCTACACCTTC; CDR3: CASSPAGGGYNGYTF
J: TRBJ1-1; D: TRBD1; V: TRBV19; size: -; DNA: TGTGCCAGTAGTTTAAGCCCGGGACAGGGTATCCCTGAAGCTTTCTTT; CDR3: CASSLSPGQGIPEAFF
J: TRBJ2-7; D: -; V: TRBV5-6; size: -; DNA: TGTGCCAGCAGCACCCGACCGGGCGGGGAGCAGTACTTC; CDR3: CASSTRPGGEQYF
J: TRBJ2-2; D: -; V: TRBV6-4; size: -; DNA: TGTGCCAGCAGTGCGGGGAGCACCGGGGAGCTGTTTTTT; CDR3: CASSAGSTGELFF
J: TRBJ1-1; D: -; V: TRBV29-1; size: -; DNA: TGCAGCGGGAGTGACACTGAAGCTTTCTTT; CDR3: CSGSDTEAFF
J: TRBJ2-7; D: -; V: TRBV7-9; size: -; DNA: TGTGCCAGCAGCCCCCTGCGGACAACTACAAAGGGCGAGCAGTACTTC; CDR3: CASSPLRTTTKGEQYF
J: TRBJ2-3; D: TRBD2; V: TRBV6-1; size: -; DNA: TGTGCCAGCAGTGAACCCGGGACTAGTCCAGATACGCAGTATTTT; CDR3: CASSEPGTSPDTQYF
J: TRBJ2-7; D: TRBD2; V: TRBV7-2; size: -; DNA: TGTGCCAGCAGACCCCCAGGTAGCGGGAGACCCTACGAGCAGTACTTC; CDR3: CASRPPGSGRPYEQYF
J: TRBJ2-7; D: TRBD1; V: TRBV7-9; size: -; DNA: TGTGCCAGCAGCGCGGGACAGGGTATTAGCGAGCAGTACTTC; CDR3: CASSAGQGISEQYF